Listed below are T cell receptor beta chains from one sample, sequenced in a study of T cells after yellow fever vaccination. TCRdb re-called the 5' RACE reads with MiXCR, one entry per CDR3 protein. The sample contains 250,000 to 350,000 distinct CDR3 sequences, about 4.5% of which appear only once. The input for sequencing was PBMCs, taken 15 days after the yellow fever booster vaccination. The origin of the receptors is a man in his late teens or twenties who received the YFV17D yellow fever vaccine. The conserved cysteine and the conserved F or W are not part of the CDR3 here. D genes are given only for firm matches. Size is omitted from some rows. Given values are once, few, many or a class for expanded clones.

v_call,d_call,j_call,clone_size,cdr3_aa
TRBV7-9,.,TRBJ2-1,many,ASSLAQGNNEQF
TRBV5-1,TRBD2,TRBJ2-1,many,ASRVTSGSYNEQF
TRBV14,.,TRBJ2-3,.,ASSQFGTQQDTQY
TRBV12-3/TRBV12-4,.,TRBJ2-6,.,ASLRDVNSGANVLT
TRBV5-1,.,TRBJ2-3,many,ASSLAGPPTDTQY
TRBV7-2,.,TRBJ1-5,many,ASSTGSGGYQPQH
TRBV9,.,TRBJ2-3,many,ASSVEPRTDTQY
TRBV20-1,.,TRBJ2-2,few,SARSTSFDTGELF
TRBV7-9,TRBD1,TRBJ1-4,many,ASSPRDRGPEKLF
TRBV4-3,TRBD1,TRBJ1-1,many,ASSQLGTGRDTEAF
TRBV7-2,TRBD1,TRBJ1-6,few,ASSPGGQGHNSPLH
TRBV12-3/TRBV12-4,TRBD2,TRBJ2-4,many,ASRFGQLAEKNIQY
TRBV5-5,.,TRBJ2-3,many,ASSLGADTQY
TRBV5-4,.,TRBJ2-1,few,ASSPDYSYYNEQF
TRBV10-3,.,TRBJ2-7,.,AISGRPGAYEQY
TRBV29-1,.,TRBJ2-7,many,SVNIGSHEQY
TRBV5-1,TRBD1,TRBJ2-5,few,ASSVTGTEETQY
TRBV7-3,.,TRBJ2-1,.,ASSLEGGNNEQF
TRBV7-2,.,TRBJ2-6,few,ASSLAGLGALMT
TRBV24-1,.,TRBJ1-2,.,ATSVGGPGYGYT
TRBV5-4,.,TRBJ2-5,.,ASSLTTGHQETQY
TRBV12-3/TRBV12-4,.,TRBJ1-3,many,AAALRGAYSGNTIY
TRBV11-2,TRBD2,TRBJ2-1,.,ASSRLAGAHNEQF
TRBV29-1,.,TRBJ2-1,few,SVVSQTYNEQF
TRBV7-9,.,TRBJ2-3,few,ASSGVRGPDTQY
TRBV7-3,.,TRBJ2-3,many,ASSLTLADTQY
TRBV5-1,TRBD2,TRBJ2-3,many,ASSLGLAGGRGDTQY
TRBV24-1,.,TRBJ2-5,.,ATSDSPNTGPLGDQY
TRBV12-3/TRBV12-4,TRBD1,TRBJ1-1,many,ASRRQGSNTEAF
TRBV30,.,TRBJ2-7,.,AWSDSYEQY
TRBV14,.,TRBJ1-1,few,ASSRGQKTEAF
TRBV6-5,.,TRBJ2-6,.,ASRLARRPNSGANVLT
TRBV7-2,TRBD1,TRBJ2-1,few,ASSRGQGFLGF
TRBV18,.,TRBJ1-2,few,ASSPDRGAGSGGYT
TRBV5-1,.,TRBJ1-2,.,ASSPDSTYGYT
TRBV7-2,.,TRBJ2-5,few,ASSFRVGETQY
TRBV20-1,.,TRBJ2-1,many,SAGGNEQF
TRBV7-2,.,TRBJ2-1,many,ASSLNAANSQF
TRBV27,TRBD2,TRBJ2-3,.,ASSLEGTSGGWHTQY
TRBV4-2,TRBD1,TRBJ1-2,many,ASSQAGQGSYGYT
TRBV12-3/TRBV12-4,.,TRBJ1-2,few,ASSFPYGYT
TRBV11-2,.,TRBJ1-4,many,ASSLGGTFNEKLF
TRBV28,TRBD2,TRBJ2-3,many,ASSHQRGSTDTQY
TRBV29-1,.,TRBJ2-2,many,SAFRGTNTGELF
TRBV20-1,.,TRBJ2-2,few,SASYRGTTGELF
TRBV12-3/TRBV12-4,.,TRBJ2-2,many,ASSWRTGELF
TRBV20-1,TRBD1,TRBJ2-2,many,SARDRRQGATGELF
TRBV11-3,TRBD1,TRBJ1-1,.,ASSPDRGGEAF
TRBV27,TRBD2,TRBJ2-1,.,ASSIYSSGSYNEQF
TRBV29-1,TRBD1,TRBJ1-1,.,SVSNPWDRGMTEAF